A selection of T cell receptor beta chains follows, all from one sample in a study of brain T cells in children with intractable seizures. The protocol was immunoSEQ multiplex PCR, while the TCRdb copy is restricted to in-frame clones and leaves out a portion. The sample consists of about 340,000 clones, nearly 95% of them appearing once. The sample was peripheral blood, taken less than 6 months after surgery. The receptors here all came from a boy under three years old with tuberous sclerosis and intractable seizures. The CDR3 runs from the conserved cysteine through the conserved F or W. D genes are given only for firm matches. Size is omitted from some rows. Given values are once, few, many or a class for expanded clones.

TGTGCCAGCAGCGTTAGCGGACAACGGGATGAGCAGTTCTTC,CASSVSGQRDEQFF,TRBJ2-1,TRBV28,-,-
TGTGCCAGCAGTTACCCGGACCGGGACCTCTATGGCTACACCTTC,CASSYPDRDLYGYTF,TRBJ1-2,TRBV6-2/TRBV6-3,-,once
TGTGCCTGGACCGACGGGCGGAAGCAGTACTTC,CAWTDGRKQYF,TRBJ2-7,TRBV30,-,-
TGTGCCACCAGCAGAGATAAGACTAGCGGGGTTGGGGATGAGCAGTTCTTC,CATSRDKTSGVGDEQFF,TRBJ2-1,TRBV15,TRBD2,once
TGCGCCAGCCGGGTCGGGGGACCCACTGAAGCTTTCTTT,CASRVGGPTEAFF,TRBJ1-1,TRBV5-1,-,-
TGTGCCAGCCCCCTCGGAGGGGAACCAAGCCGCTACGAGCAGTACTTC,CASPLGGEPSRYEQYF,TRBJ2-7,TRBV27,-,-
TGTGCCAGCAGTGTTAACCCTCTATACGAGCAGTTCTTC,CASSVNPLYEQFF,TRBJ2-1,TRBV2,-,-
TGCGCCAGCAGCCTAATGGGGAGCTCCTACGAGCAGTACTTC,CASSLMGSSYEQYF,TRBJ2-7,TRBV4-1,-,-
TGTGCCACCAGTGATCCGACGCCTATGGGACTAGCGGGAGGGCTGGACACCGGGGAGCTGTTTTTT,CATSDPTPMGLAGGLDTGELFF,TRBJ2-2,TRBV24-1,TRBD2,once
TGTGCCAGCAGTTTAATAGGGTCTATCGACTCCTACAATGAGCAGTTCTTC,CASSLIGSIDSYNEQFF,TRBJ2-1,TRBV27,-,-
TGTGCCAGCAGTTCCGGGACTAGGACAGATACGCAGTATTTT,CASSSGTRTDTQYF,TRBJ2-3,TRBV28,TRBD2,-
TGTGCCAGCAGCTTAGGTCCAGGGGGAACTTATGGCTACACCTTC,CASSLGPGGTYGYTF,TRBJ1-2,TRBV7-2,TRBD1,-
TGTGCCAGCAGCTTGGACGGGGGGGGTATCACAGATACGCAGTATTTT,CASSLDGGGITDTQYF,TRBJ2-3,TRBV5-4,TRBD2,-
TGTGCCAGCAGCTTAGAGCCGGGGAGCACAGATACGCAGTATTTT,CASSLEPGSTDTQYF,TRBJ2-3,TRBV11-2,-,-
TGTGCCAGCAGCCAATTTCAAGAGACCCAGTACTTC,CASSQFQETQYF,TRBJ2-5,TRBV14,-,-
TGTGCCAGCAAGAGAGCGGGGGGGCCGGGTAATGAGCAGTTCTTC,CASKRAGGPGNEQFF,TRBJ2-1,TRBV3-1/TRBV3-2,TRBD2,-